This T cell receptor (beta chain) was observed in a study of early T cells in non-severe SARS-CoV-2 infection. Study-level information: From unsorted whole blood, bulk RNA was sequenced, and the chains remained unpaired. Whole-study findings and limits: Missing private and CD4 specificities, VDJdb matching favored anti-spike CD8 responses.

In the library, individual cDNA molecules carried attached unique molecular identifiers. MiXCR, applied by TCRdb to the 5' RACE reads, yields one record per CDR3 protein. The sample carries tens of thousands of distinct CDR3 sequences, around 6.5% recorded once. The CDR3 loop spans 15 amino acids. V gave up 2 bases and J gave up 4 bases, with 13 bases separating them. The V gene's germline CDR1 is SEHNR and CDR2 FQNEAQ (reference sequence). As regards this clonotype: Its antigen remains unidentified.

This sequence was found in an adult who was a healthcare worker with PCR-confirmed SARS-CoV-2 infection or an uninfected control (not recorded which). The sequencing used whole blood, collected at baseline. The gene calls are TRBV7-9 and TRBJ2-3; D perhaps matches TRBD2 (6 bases). In DNA form, the CDR3 reads TGTGCCAGCAGCTTACGGGGGAAGAAGCCAGATACGCAGTATTTT. The encoded protein is CASSLRGKKPDTQYF.